Listed below are T cell receptor beta chains from one sample, sequenced in a study of blood T cell repertoires in COVID-19. TCRdb's table, derived via immunoSEQ multiplex PCR, lists solely in-frame clones and lacks some. The repertoire holds about 170,000 clones, with 84% as singletons. Sequencing was performed on peripheral blood. The origin of the receptors is a woman over 75 with COVID-19, enrolled during active disease. CDR3s include the opening cysteine and the closing phenylalanine or tryptophan. The order of the fields is clone size, V gene, D gene, J gene, CDR3 DNA, CDR3 protein. D genes are given only for firm matches. Rows may omit the clone size; those that give it use once, few, many or a size class.

NA,TRBV23-1,NA,TRBJ1-1,TGCGCCAGCCCCATTCCCAGGAACACTGAAGCTTTCTTT,CASPIPRNTEAFF
NA,TRBV10-3,TRBD2,TRBJ2-1,TGTGCCATCAGTGAGCCTCTTGGGCGGGGGGACTACAATGAGCAGTTCTTC,CAISEPLGRGDYNEQFF
once,TRBV4-2,NA,TRBJ2-1,TGTGCCAGCAGCGCTCAACCGGGACTTTACAATGAGCAGTTCTTC,CASSAQPGLYNEQFF
NA,TRBV7-2,TRBD1,TRBJ1-2,TGTGCCAGCAGCTTAGTCCCCAGGGGGCACTATGGCTACACCTTC,CASSLVPRGHYGYTF
NA,TRBV27,TRBD1,TRBJ2-1,TGTGCCAGCAGTACGGGACAGGGCTCCTACAATGAGCAGTTCTTC,CASSTGQGSYNEQFF
NA,TRBV28,TRBD1,TRBJ1-3,TGTGCCAGCAGTACAGGGGGACCTGGAAACACCATATATTTT,CASSTGGPGNTIYF
NA,TRBV7-9,NA,TRBJ2-3,TGTGCCAGCAGCTGGTCAGGGCCAGATACGCAGTATTTT,CASSWSGPDTQYF
NA,TRBV2,NA,TRBJ2-5,TGTGCCAGCAGTGTTGTTAGAGCCGAGACCCAGTACTTC,CASSVVRAETQYF
NA,TRBV10-3,NA,TRBJ2-7,TGTGCCATCAGTCCTTCCGTGGGTGCCAGGGTCTCCTACGAGCAGTACTTC,CAISPSVGARVSYEQYF
NA,TRBV29-1,NA,TRBJ2-6,TGCAGCGTTGTGGGGGCAAAAGGGGCCAACGTCCTGACTTTC,CSVVGAKGANVLTF
NA,TRBV19,TRBD1,TRBJ2-3,TGTGCCAGTAGGCAGGGGGCCGGCACAGATACGCAGTATTTT,CASRQGAGTDTQYF
NA,TRBV4-2,NA,TRBJ2-1,TGTGCCAGCAGCCAAGATTCGGGGGAGTATAACAATGAGCAGTTCTTC,CASSQDSGEYNNEQFF
NA,TRBV27,NA,TRBJ1-6,TGTGCCAGCAGTTTAAAACAGTTTTCACCCCTCCACTTT,CASSLKQFSPLHF
NA,TRBV6-4,NA,TRBJ2-7,TGTGCCAGCAGGAGGGAGCAAAGACACGGGCCATCCGAGCAGTACTTC,CASRREQRHGPSEQYF
NA,TRBV7-2,TRBD2,TRBJ2-5,TGTGCCAGCAGCTTAGAACTAGCGGGAATTGGAGAGACCCAGTACTTC,CASSLELAGIGETQYF
NA,TRBV7-6,NA,TRBJ1-1,TGTGCCAGCAGCTTAGTCTTTATGTCGGGGAACACTGAAGCTTTCTTT,CASSLVFMSGNTEAFF
NA,TRBV5-1,NA,TRBJ1-4,TGCGCCAGCAGCCTAGGAGACAGTAATGAAAAACTGTTTTTT,CASSLGDSNEKLFF
NA,TRBV19,TRBD2,TRBJ2-7,TGTGCCAGTAGTACGAGCGGGGGGGGAGACTCCTACGAGCAGTACTTC,CASSTSGGGDSYEQYF
NA,TRBV19,NA,TRBJ2-3,TGTGCCAGTAGTATTCTCGCGGGGACGGGGACAGATACGCAGTATTTT,CASSILAGTGTDTQYF
NA,TRBV27,NA,TRBJ2-7,TGTGCCAGCAGGGCGGACAGAGAGCAGTACTTC,CASRADREQYF
once,TRBV3-1/TRBV3-2,NA,TRBJ2-5,TGTGCCAGCAGCCAAGAAAGGGGGAGGGATCAACCAGAGACCCAGTACTTC,CASSQERGRDQPETQYF
NA,TRBV10-3,NA,TRBJ2-1,TGTGCCATCAGTGAGTCGGGGACAATGGCCAATGAGCAGTTCTTC,CAISESGTMANEQFF